This is a list of T cell receptor beta chains from one sample in a study of blood T cell repertoires in COVID-19. TCRdb keeps only in-frame clones here, not all; method: immunoSEQ multiplex PCR. The sample consists of approximately 170,000 clones, roughly 88% of them appearing once. Sequencing was done on a sample of PBMCs or T cells enriched from blood (not recorded which). The source of these receptors is a woman younger than 35 who had recovered from COVID-19. Both conserved end residues are part of each CDR3. A D gene is named only where the DNA matches it firmly. Size is stated for part of the rows, as once, few or many counts, or as a class when the clone is expanded.

TRBV28	NA	TRBJ1-3	NA	TGTGCCAGCAGAGAGGTGGCAGGGACTGGAAACACCATATATTTT	CASREVAGTGNTIYF
TRBV28	NA	TRBJ1-4	NA	TGTGCCAGCAGTCCTCAAAACCCCCATGGGGCAGTTGAAAAACTGTTTTTT	CASSPQNPHGAVEKLFF
TRBV30	NA	TRBJ1-1	NA	TGTGCCTGGGAGACAGGCCAGAACACTGAAGCTTTCTTT	CAWETGQNTEAFF
TRBV18	NA	TRBJ2-7	TRBD1	TGTGCCAGCTCACTAGGGACAGGGAGGAACGAGCAGTACTTC	CASSLGTGRNEQYF
TRBV6-2/TRBV6-3	NA	TRBJ2-7	TRBD1	TGTGCCAGCAGTTACTCACCCCGGGACAGGGGGTACGAGCAGTACTTC	CASSYSPRDRGYEQYF
TRBV19	NA	TRBJ1-1	NA	TGTGCCAGTACCGGGCGGGCTGAAGCTTTCTTT	CASTGRAEAFF
TRBV5-5	NA	TRBJ1-2	TRBD1	TGTGCCAGCAGCTTTCAGGGACAGGAGATTAACTATGGCTACACCTTC	CASSFQGQEINYGYTF
TRBV30	NA	TRBJ1-5	TRBD1	TGTGCCTGGAGCCTTACAGGGGATAGCAATCAGCCCCAGCATTTT	CAWSLTGDSNQPQHF
TRBV4-2	NA	TRBJ2-2	TRBD2	TGTGCCAGCAGCTGGACTAGCGGGGGGTCGAACACCGGGGAGCTGTTTTTT	CASSWTSGGSNTGELFF
TRBV10-3	NA	TRBJ1-1	TRBD1	TGTGCCATCAGTGTTCGGACAGGGACGGTGAACACTGAAGCTTTCTTT	CAISVRTGTVNTEAFF
TRBV5-1	NA	TRBJ2-2	TRBD1	TGCGCCAGCAGGGCCCGGGACAGTCAATCCGGGGAGCTGTTTTTT	CASRARDSQSGELFF
TRBV10-3	NA	TRBJ2-1	NA	TGTGCCGCCCTCCTGGCGGGCGAACACAATGAGCAGTTCTTC	CAALLAGEHNEQFF
TRBV2	NA	TRBJ2-7	TRBD1	TGTGCCAGCAGTTTCTCCGGGACAGGGATGTACGAGCAGTACTTC	CASSFSGTGMYEQYF
TRBV27	NA	TRBJ2-3	NA	TGTGCCAGCAGTTCCCCAGCGGGCGGGTCGGATACGCAGTATTTT	CASSSPAGGSDTQYF
TRBV12-3/TRBV12-4	NA	TRBJ2-5	TRBD2	TGTGCCAGCGGCACGGGGGGAATAGAGACCCAGTACTTC	CASGTGGIETQYF
TRBV3-1/TRBV3-2	NA	TRBJ1-1	TRBD1	TGTGCCAGCAGCCCTGACGACAGGGGGCAAAAAGCTTTCTTT	CASSPDDRGQKAFF
TRBV7-2	NA	TRBJ2-3	NA	TGTGCCAGCAGCCCCTTTAGGGGGTCAGGCACAGATACGCAGTATTTT	CASSPFRGSGTDTQYF
TRBV19	once	TRBJ1-5	NA	TGTGCCAGTAGTACGTCGACCACAGGGATTCTCTATCAGCCCCAGCATTTT	CASSTSTTGILYQPQHF
TRBV4-2	NA	TRBJ1-6	NA	TGTGCCAGCAGCCAAGATCAGGATGATAATTCACCCCTCCACTTT	CASSQDQDDNSPLHF
TRBV5-1	NA	TRBJ2-6	NA	TGCGCCAGCAGCTTGGGACAGTACTCTGGGGCCAACGTCCTGACTTTC	CASSLGQYSGANVLTF
TRBV6-1	NA	TRBJ2-3	TRBD2	TGTGCCAGCAGTGAACCCCTAGCGGGAAGGAGCACAGATACGCAGTATTTT	CASSEPLAGRSTDTQYF
TRBV9	once	TRBJ2-2	TRBD1	TGTGCCAGCAGCCGAACAGGGGCGTACGGCGCGAACACCGGGGAGCTGTTTTTT	CASSRTGAYGANTGELFF
TRBV5-5	NA	TRBJ1-1	NA	TGTGCCAGCAGCCCCTACCGTGAGAACACTGAAGCTTTCTTT	CASSPYRENTEAFF
TRBV2	NA	TRBJ1-5	NA	TGTGCCAGCAGTGAAGTTGTCTATAGCAATCAGCCCCAGCATTTT	CASSEVVYSNQPQHF
TRBV6-5	few	TRBJ2-7	NA	TGTGCCAGCAGGAAAACAACCACCTACGAGCAGTACTTC	CASRKTTTYEQYF
TRBV28	NA	TRBJ1-6	NA	TGTGCCAGCAGTGACTACAGGGAATCATCCTTTGAAGCCCTCCACTTT	CASSDYRESSFEALHF
TRBV9	NA	TRBJ2-2	NA	TGTGCCAGCAGCGTAGGCGGGATTCCCACCGGGGAGCTGTTTTTT	CASSVGGIPTGELFF
TRBV2	NA	TRBJ2-5	TRBD2	TGTGCCAGCAAGCGGGGGGTTCGGGAGACCCAGTACTTC	CASKRGVRETQYF
TRBV2	NA	TRBJ1-5	TRBD1	TGTGCCAGCAGTCAGACCGGGACAGGGGGCTTTGGCAATCAGCCCCAGCATTTT	CASSQTGTGGFGNQPQHF
TRBV19	NA	TRBJ1-2	NA	TGTGCCAGTAGTATCGGACTAGCCCCTAACTATGGCTACACCTTC	CASSIGLAPNYGYTF
TRBV7-8	NA	TRBJ2-5	TRBD1	TGTGCCAGCAGCTTATACACAGGGGGCAGGACCCAGTACTTC	CASSLYTGGRTQYF
TRBV11-2	NA	TRBJ1-2	TRBD1	TGTGCCAGCAGCCCGGGACAGTTCGTTAACTATGGCTACACCTTC	CASSPGQFVNYGYTF
TRBV5-1	few	TRBJ2-7	NA	TGCGCCAGCAGCTTGGAGAGTGGGCGAGCGGGCGAGCAGTACTTC	CASSLESGRAGEQYF
TRBV30	NA	TRBJ2-3	TRBD1	TGTGCCTGGAGGTGGGACAGGAGCACAGATACGCAGTATTTT	CAWRWDRSTDTQYF
TRBV10-3	NA	TRBJ2-3	NA	TGTGCCATCAAAGGGGACACAGATACGCAGTATTTT	CAIKGDTDTQYF
TRBV10-2	NA	TRBJ1-4	NA	TGCGCCAGCAGGGGGGCTTATAATGAAAAACTGTTTTTT	CASRGAYNEKLFF
TRBV20-1	NA	TRBJ1-2	NA	TGCAGTGCTAGCAGGGACTCTGGCTACACCTTC	CSASRDSGYTF
TRBV2	NA	TRBJ1-6	TRBD1	TGTGCCGCAAGACAGGGTCCTAATTCACCCCTCCACTTT	CAARQGPNSPLHF
TRBV28	NA	TRBJ1-5	TRBD1	TGTGCCAGCAGGCGGACAGGGTGGAATCAGCCCCAGCATTTT	CASRRTGWNQPQHF
TRBV5-1	NA	TRBJ2-5	TRBD2	TGCGCCAGCAGCGTTCGACTAGCGGGCAACCAAGAGACCCAGTACTTC	CASSVRLAGNQETQYF
TRBV28	NA	TRBJ2-7	TRBD1	TGTGCCAGCAGTCCGGGACAGGGCAACTCCTACGAGCAGTACTTC	CASSPGQGNSYEQYF
TRBV19	NA	TRBJ1-4	TRBD1	TGTGCCAGTACCTCTCCCCAAGACAGGGCGGATGGTGAAAAACTGTTTTTT	CASTSPQDRADGEKLFF
TRBV5-4	NA	TRBJ2-3	NA	TGTGCCAGCAGCACCAGACAGCCCACAGATACGCAGTATTTT	CASSTRQPTDTQYF
TRBV10-3	NA	TRBJ2-1	NA	TGTGCCATCAGTGGGGTCGCGGGGGCAAGCAGGGTCGATGAGCAGTTCTTC	CAISGVAGASRVDEQFF
TRBV10-3	NA	TRBJ1-1	TRBD1	TGTGCCATCAGTGCCGGGACAGGGATAACTGAAGCTTTCTTT	CAISAGTGITEAFF
TRBV10-2	NA	TRBJ2-1	TRBD2	TGCGCCAGCAGCAAGACTAGCGCTTCCTACAATGAGCAGTTCTTC	CASSKTSASYNEQFF
TRBV28	NA	TRBJ1-2	TRBD1	TGTGCCAGCAGTGACGGGACAGAAGCTAACTATGGCTACACCTTC	CASSDGTEANYGYTF
TRBV14	NA	TRBJ1-1	NA	TGTGCCAGCAGCCAAGACGCGGGCTTAATGAACACTGAAGCTTTCTTT	CASSQDAGLMNTEAFF
TRBV7-9	NA	TRBJ2-7	TRBD1	TGTGCCAGCAGCTCCTGGACAGGGCCCTACGAGCAGTACTTC	CASSSWTGPYEQYF
TRBV7-2	NA	TRBJ2-7	NA	TGTGCCAGCAGCTTAGCAGGAGGTCGGGGCTACGAGCAGTACTTC	CASSLAGGRGYEQYF
TRBV5-1	NA	TRBJ2-7	TRBD2	TGCGCCAGTCAATCGGGCGGGACTAGCGAAGAGCAGTACTTC	CASQSGGTSEEQYF